The clone carrying this T cell receptor (beta chain) was recorded once. Germline loops: CDR1 SGHTA, CDR2 FQGNSA. The CDR3 consists of 12 residues. V gave up 4 bases and J gave up 4 bases, with 5 bases separating them. The sample originates from a study of technical replicates of blood from a handful of donors. Sequencing used immunoSEQ multiplex PCR; TCRdb keeps in-frame clones, though not all of them. The sample lists over 85,000 clones, 90% to 96% occurring once. The sample taken for sequencing was T cells isolated from PBMCs. The V and J genes are TRBV7-2 and TRBJ2-1; D remains ambiguous. This TCR derives from a human donor in good health. The CDR3 here is CASSSLYNEQFF. The CDR3 DNA follows: TGTGCCAGCAGCTCCCTTTACAATGAGCAGTTCTTC.